Detailed here is one T cell receptor (beta chain). The data are from a study of blood T cell repertoires in COVID-19. Study details: The analysed material was cDNA or gDNA that came from T cells, B-cell-depleted T cells, or PBMCs.

The method was immunoSEQ multiplex PCR; TCRdb's version includes in-frame clones alone and lacks a portion of them. The top ten clones hold under 3% of a sample with about 230,000 clones, over 80% of them seen once. Between the trimmed V and J ends, which lost 3 bases and 2 bases, there was a span of 9 bases. CDR3 size: 14 residues. Germline assignment: CDR1 SGHDT and CDR2 YYEEEE. The sequence was collected from a woman aged 70-85 years with active or convalescent COVID-19. Source material: peripheral blood. The chain carries TRBV5-6 and TRBJ2-1, with D tentatively TRBD1 (6 bases). This CDR3 reads CASSWDIAYNEQFF. The CDR3 nucleotides read TGTGCCAGCAGCTGGGACATCGCCTACAATGAGCAGTTCTTC.